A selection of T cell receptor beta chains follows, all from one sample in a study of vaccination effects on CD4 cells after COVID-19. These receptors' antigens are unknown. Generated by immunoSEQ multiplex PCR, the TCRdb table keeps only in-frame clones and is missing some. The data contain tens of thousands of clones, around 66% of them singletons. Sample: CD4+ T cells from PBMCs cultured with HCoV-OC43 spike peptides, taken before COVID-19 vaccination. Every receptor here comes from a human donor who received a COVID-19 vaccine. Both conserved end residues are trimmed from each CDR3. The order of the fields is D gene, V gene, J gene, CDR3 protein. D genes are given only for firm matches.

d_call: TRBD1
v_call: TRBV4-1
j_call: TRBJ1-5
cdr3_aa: ASSQGRQRQGGYQPQH

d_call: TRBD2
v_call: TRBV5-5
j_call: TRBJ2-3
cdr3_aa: ASSPRVSGVEVTQY

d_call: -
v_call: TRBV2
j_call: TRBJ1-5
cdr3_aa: ASRAWGRNQPQH

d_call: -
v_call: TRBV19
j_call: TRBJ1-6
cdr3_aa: ASSIQSQGLYSPLH

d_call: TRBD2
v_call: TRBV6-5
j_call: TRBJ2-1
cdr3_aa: ASSYAGEYNEQF

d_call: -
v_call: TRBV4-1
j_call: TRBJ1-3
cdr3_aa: ASSREPGSPSGNTIY

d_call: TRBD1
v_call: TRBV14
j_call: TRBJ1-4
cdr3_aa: ASSQRDRFYGGKLF

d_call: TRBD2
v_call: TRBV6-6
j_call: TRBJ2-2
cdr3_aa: ASSYGASGLTGELF

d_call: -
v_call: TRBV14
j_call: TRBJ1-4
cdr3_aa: ASSPRGEKLF

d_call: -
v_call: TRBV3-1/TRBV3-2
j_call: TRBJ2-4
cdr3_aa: ASSLGQMGGYIQY

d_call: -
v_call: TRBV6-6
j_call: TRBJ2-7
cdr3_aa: ASSDLSRDGYEQY

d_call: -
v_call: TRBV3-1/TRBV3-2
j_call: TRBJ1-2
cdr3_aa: ASSQEGRDAWSGYT

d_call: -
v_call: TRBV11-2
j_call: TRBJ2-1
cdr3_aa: ASSLEAYNEQF

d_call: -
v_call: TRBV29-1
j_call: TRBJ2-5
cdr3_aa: SGGGQYQETQY

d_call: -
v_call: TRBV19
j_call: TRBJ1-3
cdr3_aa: ASSILGRRNTIY

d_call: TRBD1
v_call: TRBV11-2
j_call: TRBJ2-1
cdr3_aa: ASSPGDRQYNEQF